Below are 29 T cell receptor beta chains sequenced from a single sample in a study of control samples from healthy donors and cancer patients. Sequencing used immunoSEQ multiplex PCR; TCRdb keeps in-frame clones, though not all of them. Here the sample spans 85,000 to 90,000 clones, 70% to 90% being singletons. The source material was blood. Receptor source: a woman between 40 and 55 years old in good health.

The chain links TRBV10-1 to TRBJ2-3, with TRBD1 as a possible D gene (5 bases). This CDR3 has 16 amino acids. V dropped 6 bases and J dropped 8 bases, with 24 bases sitting between them. Germline V gene lookup returns CDR1 WNHNN and CDR2 SYGVQD (reference sequence). CDR3 sequence reads: CASSVGQILSMGTQYF. The CDR3 DNA reads as TGCGCCAGCAGCGTAGGACAAATCCTTAGCATGGGTACGCAGTATTTT.

The V and J genes are TRBV9 and TRBJ2-4; 8 bases line up with TRBD1. This CDR3 region has 15 residues. Germline CDR1 reads SGDLS; CDR2 reads YYNGEE. Trimming removed 1 base from V and 6 bases from J; junction bases left unmatched: 6. The CDR3: CASSVTPQGGNIQYF. The DNA for the CDR3 is TGTGCCAGCAGCGTAACTCCACAGGGGGGAAACATTCAGTACTTC.

This sequence joins TRBV19 and TRBJ1-4, with D unclear. This CDR3 region has 11 residues. Trimming cost V 7 bases and J 8 bases, with 8 bases left between them. Germline lookup yields CDR1 LNHDA and CDR2 SQIVND (reference sequence). The CDR3 here is CASKEREKLFF. For the CDR3, the DNA is TGTGCCAGTAAGGAGAGGGAAAAACTGTTTTTT.

The rearrangement uses TRBV5-4 and TRBJ2-5, with 8 bases aligning to TRBD2. The CDR3 runs 15 residues. The germline CDR1 and CDR2 sequences are SGHNT and YYREEE (reference sequence). Losses at the gene ends were 4 bases for V and 2 bases for J; bases not matched to a gene: 7. DNA for the CDR3: TGTGCCAGCAGCGTCGGACTAGCAGCGCAAGAGACCCAGTACTTC. This encodes CASSVGLAAQETQYF.

The chain has TRBV3-1 (or the pseudogene TRBV3-2) and TRBJ1-6; D gene unclear. Germline lookup yields CDR1 LGHDT and CDR2 YNNKEL (reference sequence). The length of the CDR3 is 16 residues. V gave up 0 bases and J gave up 6 bases, with 12 bases separating them. The CDR3 DNA reads TGTGCCAGCAGCCAAGAGTACGGCAGAATTAATTCACCCCTCCACTTT. It codes for CASSQEYGRINSPLHF.

The chain employs TRBV11-3 and TRBJ1-3; no clear D gene. The V gene lost 3 bases and the J gene lost 9 bases, with 6 bases spanning the gap. The germline CDR1 and CDR2 sequences are SGHNT and YENEEA. This CDR3 has 11 residues. The CDR3 DNA reads as TGTGCCAGCAGCTTCGGAGGCACCATATATTTT. Translated, it gives CASSFGGTIYF.

The chain links TRBV11-3 to TRBJ1-6; D remains ambiguous. Germline-derived CDR1 and CDR2 are SGHNT and YENEEA. The CDR3 covers 12 residues. V was clipped by 3 bases and J by 7 bases, with 4 bases between them. CDR3 loop: CASSLRNSPLHF. CDR3 bases: TGTGCCAGCAGCTTGCGAAATTCACCCCTCCACTTT.

J is TRBJ1-1 and V is TRBV6-5, with TRBD1 identical over 10 bases. J lost 6 bases, V lost 8 bases, and 6 bases had no gene match. The V gene's germline CDR1 is MNHEY and CDR2 SVGAGI. The CDR3 length is 13 residues. The CDR3 loop reads CASQPGQGSEAFF. For the CDR3, the DNA is TGTGCCAGCCAACCGGGACAGGGGTCTGAAGCTTTCTTT.

The rearrangement uses TRBV12-3 or TRBV12-4 and TRBJ2-5; no definite D call. The CDR3 covers 13 residues. V was cut by 6 bases and J by 4 bases, with 12 bases left in between. CDR3 in amino acids: CASRTGYLETQYF. The DNA for the CDR3 is TGTGCCAGCAGGACCGGGTACCTAGAGACCCAGTACTTC.

This chain connects TRBV15 to TRBJ1-4; D might be TRBD1 (5 bases). Trimming removed 1 base at V and 8 bases at J, with 26 bases between. This CDR3 is built from 19 residues. Germline CDR1 LNHNV, CDR2 YYDKDF (reference sequence). CDR3 amino acids: CATSRVSGLLFTRREKLFF. For the CDR3, the DNA is TGTGCCACCAGCAGAGTTTCGGGACTGTTGTTCACTCGGAGAGAAAAACTGTTTTTT.

This clone occurred once. The gene calls are TRBV4-1 and TRBJ2-6; D is possibly TRBD1 (6 bases). In germline, CDR1 is MGHRA, CDR2 YSYEKL. The CDR3 totals 15 residues. V lost 1 base and J lost 2, with 6 bases in between. CDR3 DNA: TGCGCCAGCAGCCAAGCAGGGGCTGGGGCCAACGTCCTGACTTTC. The encoded protein is CASSQAGAGANVLTF.

This clone has just one count. V is TRBV2 and J is TRBJ2-7; D is unclear. Germline lookup yields CDR1 SNHLY and CDR2 FYNNEI. The CDR3 is 13 amino acids. V lost 7 bases and J 2 bases, leaving 12 bases between the germline ends. The CDR3 region has the DNA TGTGCCAGCACATACCAGAAGGCCTACGAGCAGTACTTC. This codes for CASTYQKAYEQYF.

This chain joins TRBV5-1 and TRBJ2-3; D not resolved. CDR3 length equals 14 residues. Germline loops: CDR1 SGHRS, CDR2 YFSETQ. V lost 0 bases and J 3 bases, leaving 8 bases between the germline ends. The CDR3: CASSLEALTDTQYF. The CDR3 DNA reads TGCGCCAGCAGCTTGGAAGCGTTAACAGATACGCAGTATTTT.

This chain joins TRBV5-1 and TRBJ2-6; no reliable D call. CDR3 length: 15 amino acids. CDR1 is SGHRS, CDR2 YFSETQ, per germline. V was pared by 6 bases and J by 2 bases, with 12 bases between. CDR3 region: CASTKNQPGANVLTF. The CDR3 DNA sequence: TGCGCCAGCACCAAAAATCAACCTGGGGCCAACGTCCTGACTTTC. The full variable domain, with the rest looked up from reference TRBV5-1 and TRBJ2-6, is KAGVTQTPRYLIKTRGQQVTLSCSPISGHRSVSWYQQTPGQGLQFLFEYFSETQRNKGNFPGRFSGRQFSNSRSEMNVSTLELGDSALYLCASTKNQPGANVLTFGAGSRLTVL.

The gene calls are TRBV6-5 and TRBJ2-2; D might be TRBD2 (5 bases). CDR3 size: 16 residues. From germline, CDR1 is MNHEY and CDR2 SVGAGI. Trimming took 2 bases from V and 2 from J, leaving 12 bases between them. CDR3 in amino acids: CASSYTGMRNTGELFF. The DNA for the CDR3 is TGTGCCAGCAGTTACACCGGGATGCGAAACACCGGGGAGCTGTTTTTT.

This sequence joins TRBV5-5 and TRBJ2-2; D tentatively fits TRBD1 or TRBD2 (5 bases each). The CDR3 loop spans 17 amino acids. Germline V gene lookup returns CDR1 SGHKS and CDR2 YYEKEE (reference sequence). Between the trimmed V and J ends, which lost 0 bases and 6 bases, there was a span of 18 bases. The CDR3 sequence is CASSLGTTGVESGELFF. CDR3 DNA: TGTGCCAGCAGCTTGGGGACAACCGGGGTTGAGTCCGGGGAGCTGTTTTTT.

V gene TRBV19 combines with J gene TRBJ2-1; no reliable D call. V lost 5 bases and J 4 bases, leaving 18 bases between the germline ends. From germline, CDR1 is LNHDA and CDR2 SQIVND (reference sequence). The CDR3 has 16 amino acids. The CDR3 loop reads CASSPRRAGRYNEQFF. CDR3 DNA: TGTGCCAGTAGTCCGCGGCGCGCCGGTAGGTACAATGAGCAGTTCTTC. Full variable domain (missing parts from reference TRBV19 and TRBJ2-1): DGGITQSPKYLFRKEGQNVTLSCEQNLNHDAMYWYRQDPGQGLRLIYYSQIVNDFQKGDIAEGYSVSREKKESFPLTVTSAQKNPTAFYLCASSPRRAGRYNEQFFGPGTRLTVL.

V usage is TRBV5-6 and J usage is TRBJ1-5, with a weak D call TRBD1 (5 bases). Germline lookup yields CDR1 SGHDT and CDR2 YYEEEE. This CDR3 is built from 15 residues. V was pared by 4 bases and J by 7 bases, with 18 bases between. CDR3 residues: CASSRSGQGGQPQHF. The CDR3, as DNA: TGTGCCAGCAGCCGATCGGGGCAGGGTGGACAGCCCCAGCATTTT.

The chain recombines TRBV5-1 with TRBJ2-7; 9 bases map to TRBD2. V gave up 5 bases and J gave up 4 bases; unmatched junction bases: 7. The germline V gene has CDR1 SGHRS and CDR2 YFSETQ. The CDR3 sequence is 14 residues long. CDR3 nucleotides: TGCGCCAGCAGGAAGAGCGGGGGGACTTACGAGCAGTACTTC. Protein product: CASRKSGGTYEQYF.

A single count supports this clone. J is TRBJ2-2 and V is TRBV21-1. TRBV21-1 is termed a pseudogene. The CDR3 has 16 residues. CDR3 in DNA: TGTGCCAGCAGCGGGGAACAGGGACTGAACACCGGGGAGCTGTTTTTT. It encodes CASSGEQGLNTGELFF.

This chain joins TRBV5-1 and TRBJ1-1; 11 nucleotides line up with TRBD1. J was trimmed by 4 bases and V by 1 base; bases with no gene match: 3. Per germline, CDR1 SGHRS and CDR2 YFSETQ. This CDR3 spans 15 amino acids. As DNA, the CDR3 is TGCGCCAGCAGCTTGACCGGGACAGGGGGCACTGAAGCTTTCTTT. It is translated as CASSLTGTGGTEAFF.

The chain recombines TRBV3-1 (or the pseudogene TRBV3-2) with TRBJ1-2; 7 bases agree with TRBD1. The J segment lost 4 bases and the V segment lost 3 bases, leaving 11 bases of the junction unmatched. Germline V gene lookup returns CDR1 LGHDT and CDR2 YNNKEL (reference sequence). This CDR3 is built from 16 residues. CDR3 nucleotides: TGTGCCAGCAGCCATTTCGACAGGGCCGCGGGCTATGGCTACACCTTC. Its translation: CASSHFDRAAGYGYTF.

V is TRBV19 and J is TRBJ2-4; no reliable D call. V was shortened by 5 bases and J by 6 bases, with 11 bases between the two germline ends. In germline, CDR1 is LNHDA, CDR2 SQIVND (reference sequence). The CDR3 loop spans 13 amino acids. The CDR3 loop is CASSFPSINIQYF. CDR3 coding DNA: TGTGCCAGTAGTTTCCCCTCGATAAACATTCAGTACTTC.

This chain joins TRBV27 and TRBJ1-2, with TRBD1 as a possible D gene (6 bases). Germline V gives CDR1 MNHEY, CDR2 SMNVEV (reference sequence). The length of the CDR3 is 15 residues. The V end lost 0 bases, the J end lost 4 bases, and 12 bases lay between the germline ends. The CDR3 DNA is TGTGCCAGCAGTTTATCGGCGCAGGGGACCTATGGCTACACCTTC. It codes for CASSLSAQGTYGYTF.

The V and J genes are TRBV6-2 or TRBV6-3 and TRBJ2-5; no definite D call. The V gene lost 5 bases and the J gene lost 3 bases, with 4 bases spanning the gap. CDR3 length: 11 amino acids. CDR1 and CDR2 from the germline V gene are MNHEY and SVGEGT. CDR3 amino acids: CASSPKETQYF. CDR3 nucleotide sequence: TGTGCCAGCAGTCCCAAAGAGACCCAGTACTTC.

This clone came up a few times. The V and J genes are TRBV27 and TRBJ1-6; D is undetermined. Per germline, CDR1 MNHEY and CDR2 SMNVEV (reference sequence). V lost 8 bases, J lost 0 bases, and 11 bases lay in between. The CDR3 spans 15 residues. The CDR3 protein is CASALQRSYNSPLHF. The CDR3 DNA reads as TGTGCCAGCGCCCTCCAACGCTCCTATAATTCACCCCTCCACTTT.

V gene TRBV4-3 combines with J gene TRBJ2-2, with 12 bases identical to TRBD2. Germline V gives CDR1 LGHNA, CDR2 YSLEER. With 3 bases clipped from V and 2 bases from J, the junction kept 4 bases outside the gene matches. The CDR3 extends over 17 amino acids. This CDR3 is CASSQLAGGPNTGELFF. CDR3 sequence (DNA): TGCGCCAGCAGCCAGCTAGCGGGGGGGCCAAACACCGGGGAGCTGTTTTTT.

The CDR3 is CASSPRTVNYGYTF. The CDR3 region has the DNA TGTGCCAGTAGTCCCAGGACAGTTAACTATGGCTACACCTTC. The chain couples TRBV19 to TRBJ1-2, with D possibly being TRBD1 (6 bases). Trimming pared 5 bases from V and 1 base from J, leaving 11 bases between. Germline CDR1 LNHDA, CDR2 SQIVND (reference sequence). CDR3 length: 14 amino acids.

This chain connects TRBV19 to TRBJ1-4; TRBD1 agrees at 10 bases. The CDR3 is 19 amino acids. Trimming at V came to 4 bases and at J to 0 bases, leaving 11 bases not matched to a gene. Germline CDR1 and CDR2: LNHDA and SQIVND (reference sequence). The CDR3 DNA reads TGTGCCAGTAGTACTTCGACAGGGGGCCAGCTTTCAACTAATGAAAAACTGTTTTTT. Residues: CASSTSTGGQLSTNEKLFF.